Listed below are T cell receptor beta chains from one sample, sequenced in a study of blood T cell repertoires in COVID-19. The table came from immunoSEQ multiplex PCR; TCRdb's copy has only in-frame clones and leaves some out. Of about 140,000 clones in the sample, 82% were seen once. The specimen sequenced was peripheral blood. The source is a woman aged 80 or over with acute or convalescent COVID-19. CDR3s include the opening cysteine and the closing phenylalanine or tryptophan. A D gene is named only where the DNA matches it firmly. Not every row has a clone size; where given, it reads once, few, many or a size class.

j_call clone_size d_call v_call cdr3_aa cdr3_nt
TRBJ2-5 few TRBD2 TRBV6-2/TRBV6-3 CASSYYLSPRTRLQETQYF TGTGCCAGCAGTTACTACCTTAGCCCCAGGACTAGACTCCAAGAGACCCAGTACTTC
TRBJ1-3 few - TRBV7-2 CGCGDGSGNTIYF TGTGGATGCGGGGATGGCTCTGGAAACACCATATATTTT
TRBJ1-3 - - TRBV30 CAWSAGRGLSGNTIYF TGTGCCTGGAGTGCCGGCAGGGGATTATCTGGAAACACCATATATTTT
TRBJ2-1 - TRBD2 TRBV9 CASSVGLAGGSEQFF TGTGCCAGCAGCGTAGGACTAGCGGGGGGTAGTGAGCAGTTCTTC
TRBJ1-2 - - TRBV28 CASRPQGYGYTF TGTGCCAGCAGACCCCAGGGTTATGGCTACACCTTC
TRBJ2-5 - - TRBV5-6 CASSLGLFETQYF TGTGCCAGCAGCTTGGGACTATTCGAGACCCAGTACTTC
TRBJ1-2 - - TRBV7-2 CASSSSPGGIYGYTF TGTGCCAGCAGCTCCTCCCCGGGAGGAATCTATGGCTACACCTTC
TRBJ2-7 - - TRBV18 CASGQPSSYEQYF TGTGCCAGCGGGCAACCGAGCTCCTACGAGCAGTACTTC
TRBJ1-1 - TRBD1 TRBV5-1 CASRAWDRGSGEAFF TGCGCCAGCAGGGCGTGGGACAGGGGATCGGGTGAAGCTTTCTTT
TRBJ2-1 - - TRBV18 CASSPFQGYEQFF TGTGCCAGCTCACCTTTTCAGGGTTATGAGCAGTTCTTC
TRBJ2-1 - - TRBV18 CASSPGGHQFF TGTGCCAGCTCACCAGGGGGCCATCAGTTCTTC
TRBJ2-6 - - TRBV28 CASREQVFRSGANVLTF TGTGCCAGCAGGGAACAGGTTTTTAGATCTGGGGCCAACGTCCTGACTTTC
TRBJ2-1 - - TRBV29-1 CSVEGMRDTVPYNEQFF TGCAGCGTTGAGGGGATGAGGGACACGGTCCCCTACAATGAGCAGTTCTTC
TRBJ1-4 once - TRBV27 CASSLRITTNEKLFF TGTGCCAGCAGTTTGCGGATAACAACTAATGAAAAACTGTTTTTT
TRBJ2-5 - TRBD2 TRBV11-1 CASSLTSGVQETQYF TGTGCCAGCAGCTTAACTAGCGGGGTCCAAGAGACCCAGTACTTC
TRBJ2-5 few - TRBV18 CASSPRGGRETQYF TGTGCCAGCTCACCACGAGGGGGTAGAGAGACCCAGTACTTC
TRBJ2-3 - - TRBV5-4 CASSSPSQDSDTQYF TGTGCCAGCAGCTCCCCTAGTCAAGATTCAGATACGCAGTATTTT
TRBJ1-1 - TRBD1 TRBV28 CASVYRGNTEAFF TGTGCCAGCGTATACAGGGGGAACACTGAAGCTTTCTTT
TRBJ2-1 few - TRBV28 CASSFRWASGAGRFF -
TRBJ1-4 - TRBD1 TRBV2 CASEDRVHEKLFF TGTGCCAGCGAGGACAGGGTACATGAAAAACTGTTTTTT
TRBJ1-6 - TRBD1 TRBV10-3 CAINGQGNSPLHF TGTGCCATCAACGGACAGGGAAATTCACCCCTCCACTTT
TRBJ1-2 - - TRBV28 CASKDGVNYGYTF TGTGCCAGCAAAGACGGAGTTAACTATGGCTACACCTTC
TRBJ2-3 - - TRBV19 CASSLSGTDTQYF TGTGCCAGTAGTTTATCAGGCACAGATACGCAGTATTTT
TRBJ1-3 - TRBD1 TRBV7-8 CASRRTGPLSPSTIYF TGTGCCAGCAGACGGACAGGGCCACTCAGCCCCAGCACCATATATTTT
TRBJ1-4 - - TRBV7-9 CASSFEEKLFF TGTGCCAGCAGCTTTGAGGAAAAACTGTTTTTT
TRBJ2-1 - TRBD2 TRBV2 CASRETSGRASYNEQFF TGTGCCAGCAGGGAGACTAGCGGGAGGGCCTCCTACAATGAGCAGTTCTTC
TRBJ1-6 - - TRBV6-5 CASRDRYPNNSPLHF TGTGCCAGCAGGGACAGATACCCAAATAATTCACCCCTCCACTTT
TRBJ1-5 - - TRBV18 CASSPASGQPQHF TGTGCCAGCTCACCGGCGTCGGGGCAGCCCCAGCATTTT
TRBJ2-6 - - TRBV7-3 CASSTPSSGANVLTF TGTGCCAGCAGCACCCCGAGCTCTGGGGCCAACGTCCTGACTTTC
TRBJ1-5 - TRBD1 TRBV29-1 CSVAQGASNQPQHF TGCAGCGTTGCACAGGGGGCTAGCAATCAGCCCCAGCATTTT
TRBJ2-7 - TRBD1 TRBV3-1/TRBV3-2 CASSRTGNEQYF TGTGCCAGCAGCCGGACAGGGAACGAGCAGTACTTC
TRBJ1-2 - - TRBV3-1/TRBV3-2 CASSPRVDSNYGYTF TGTGCCAGCAGCCCTCGGGTGGACAGTAACTATGGCTACACCTTC
TRBJ2-2 - TRBD1 TRBV5-1 CASSSGTGNTGELFF TGCGCCAGCAGCTCCGGGACAGGCAACACCGGGGAGCTGTTTTTT
TRBJ2-2 - - TRBV24-1 CATRGSRTGELFF TGTGCCACCCGAGGTAGCCGCACCGGGGAGCTGTTTTTT
TRBJ2-7 - TRBD1 TRBV18 CASSPRDRRLMYYEQYF TGTGCCAGCTCACCCCGGGACAGGAGACTTATGTACTACGAGCAGTACTTC
TRBJ2-3 - TRBD2 TRBV11-2 CASSPRTSGTDTQYF TGTGCCAGCAGCCCTAGGACTAGCGGCACAGATACGCAGTATTTT
TRBJ2-3 once - TRBV7-2 CASSRGTASTDTQYF TGTGCCAGCAGCCGCGGGACAGCTAGCACAGATACGCAGTATTTT
TRBJ2-7 - - TRBV5-1 CASSLGAIPRYEQYF TGCGCCAGCAGCTTGGGAGCTATACCGAGATACGAGCAGTACTTC
TRBJ2-3 - - TRBV3-1/TRBV3-2 CASSQFAGSTDTQYF TGTGCCAGCAGCCAATTCGCAGGGAGCACAGATACGCAGTATTTT
TRBJ2-7 - - TRBV2 CASVGRDDYEQYF TGTGCCAGCGTGGGCAGGGATGACTACGAGCAGTACTTC
TRBJ1-1 - - TRBV24-1 CATSAHGGEAFF TGTGCCACCAGTGCCCATGGAGGTGAAGCTTTCTTT
TRBJ2-3 - TRBD2 TRBV28 CASRLAGGTSTDTQYF TGTGCCAGCAGACTAGCGGGAGGGACTAGCACAGATACGCAGTATTTT
TRBJ1-1 - TRBD1 TRBV2 CASRGRSGGTEAFF TGTGCCAGCAGAGGCAGGTCAGGGGGCACTGAAGCTTTCTTT
TRBJ1-2 - TRBD1 TRBV28 CAGGLDRGAFYGYTF TGTGCCGGTGGCTTGGACAGGGGGGCCTTCTATGGCTACACCTTC
TRBJ2-3 - TRBD2 TRBV5-4 CASSVPLAGGRDTQYF TGTGCCAGCAGCGTCCCTCTAGCGGGAGGCAGAGATACGCAGTATTTT
TRBJ1-1 - TRBD1 TRBV27 CASSFLGGTGMNTEAFF TGTGCCAGCAGTTTCCTGGGGGGGACAGGGATGAACACTGAAGCTTTCTTT
TRBJ1-6 - - TRBV5-1 CASSPGERNSPLHF TGCGCCAGCAGCCCAGGGGAACGCAATTCACCCCTCCACTTT
TRBJ2-7 few TRBD1 TRBV11-2 CASSLAAWDRGSYEQYF TGTGCCAGCAGCTTAGCGGCGTGGGACAGGGGATCCTACGAGCAGTACTTC
TRBJ1-3 - TRBD1 TRBV18 CASSPGQGAEFPGNTIYF TGTGCCAGCTCACCGGGACAGGGAGCCGAATTCCCCGGAAACACCATATATTTT
TRBJ2-1 once - TRBV6-4 CASRTTGDSEQFF TGTGCCAGCAGAACCACAGGGGACTCTGAGCAGTTCTTC
TRBJ1-6 - - TRBV2 CASTPRGSPLHF TGTGCCAGCACCCCGAGAGGTTCACCCCTCCACTTT
TRBJ2-5 - TRBD2 TRBV28 CASSSYLSSGETQYF TGTGCCAGCAGTTCCTATCTTTCTAGCGGGGAGACCCAGTACTTC
TRBJ1-1 - - TRBV7-8 CASSRREGEGTEAFF TGTGCCAGCAGCCGAAGGGAGGGGGAGGGCACTGAAGCTTTCTTT
TRBJ1-1 - TRBD1 TRBV7-2 CASSLVGQGMSEAFF TGTGCCAGCAGCTTAGTTGGACAGGGGATGTCTGAAGCTTTCTTT
TRBJ2-1 - - TRBV5-6 CASSLPGEIYNEQFF TGTGCCAGCAGTCTCCCAGGGGAGATCTACAATGAGCAGTTCTTC